What follows are 16 T cell receptor beta chains derived from one specimen sequenced in a study of regulatory dendritic cells for organ transplantation. Sequencing was performed with immunoSEQ multiplex PCR; in TCRdb, only in-frame clones are kept and a portion is missing. In the table there are about 29,000 clones, about 79% of which are singletons. The sequencing input was memory CD4+ T cells from blood. Subset: CD45RO+ memory T cells. These receptors were taken from a human donor in good health.

The V call is TRBV20-1, the J call TRBJ1-3; D uncertain. Germline CDR1 DFQATT, CDR2 SNEGSKA (reference sequence). This CDR3 spans 11 amino acids. The ends were cut back, 6 bases at V and 6 bases at J, with 9 bases in the middle. CDR3 residues: CSAVSLNTIYF. The CDR3, as DNA: TGCAGTGCGGTATCACTAAACACCATATATTTT.

This clone was seen a few times. The gene calls are TRBV5-6 and TRBJ1-2; tentatively, D is TRBD1 (5 bases). CDR3 length: 12 residues. Germline-derived CDR1 and CDR2 are SGHDT and YYEEEE. V was trimmed by 9 bases and J by 4 bases, leaving 13 bases between them. CDR3 DNA: TGTGCCACCCGCAGGGATAGCTATGGCTACACCTTC. Amino acid sequence: CATRRDSYGYTF.

This clone was seen more than once but under ten times. The V and J genes are TRBV7-6 and TRBJ2-1; D gene unclear. The germline V gene has CDR1 SGHVS and CDR2 FNYEAQ. The CDR3 sequence is 13 residues long. Trimming left V 4 bases short and J 2 bases short, with 6 bases between. The CDR3 nucleotides are TGTGCCAGCAGCTACCAAGCCTACAATGAGCAGTTCTTC. It yields the protein CASSYQAYNEQFF.

This clone was picked up a small number of times. This chain uses TRBV2 with TRBJ2-3; 10 nucleotides agree with TRBD1. V was pared by 6 bases and J by 3 bases, with 3 bases of the junction left unmatched. CDR3 size: 14 residues. Germline lookup yields CDR1 SNHLY and CDR2 FYNNEI. The CDR3 reads CASSRDRGTDTQYF. The CDR3 DNA reads TGTGCCAGCAGCCGGGACAGGGGAACAGATACGCAGTATTTT.

This sequence joins TRBV19 and TRBJ2-3; D unclear. Germline V gene data show CDR1 as LNHDA and CDR2 as SQIVND (reference sequence). V was clipped by 3 bases and J by 3 bases, with 16 bases between them. The CDR3 extends over 16 amino acids. The CDR3 nucleotides are TGTGCCAGTAGTATTTTTAGTAAAATCCGAACAGATACGCAGTATTTT. This gives the protein CASSIFSKIRTDTQYF. Together with reference TRBV19 and TRBJ2-3, the CDR3 gives the full variable domain: DGGITQSPKYLFRKEGQNVTLSCEQNLNHDAMYWYRQDPGQGLRLIYYSQIVNDFQKGDIAEGYSVSREKKESFPLTVTSAQKNPTAFYLCASSIFSKIRTDTQYFGPGTRLTVL.

This sequence joins TRBV7-2 and TRBJ2-5, with 7 bases that match TRBD2. The trim removed 5 bases at V and 3 bases at J, leaving 6 bases unmatched. CDR3 length: 14 amino acids. CDR1 and CDR2 from the germline V gene are SGHTA and FQGNSA. The CDR3 protein is CASSRRLAEETQYF. CDR3 nucleotides: TGTGCCAGCAGCCGCCGACTAGCCGAAGAGACCCAGTACTTC.

The rearrangement links TRBV4-3 to TRBJ2-3, with 14 bases matching TRBD2. V dropped 0 bases and J dropped 4; count of bases not matched to a gene: 0. The CDR3 spans 16 residues. Germline V lookup: CDR1 LGHNA, CDR2 YSLEER. The CDR3, as DNA: TGCGCCAGCAGCCAAGAGACTAGCGGGGGGGCAGATACGCAGTATTTT. Translated: CASSQETSGGADTQYF.

V usage is TRBV19 and J usage is TRBJ1-1, with D unresolved. Germline CDR1 is LNHDA and CDR2 is SQIVND (reference sequence). Trimming took 5 bases from V and 5 from J, leaving 6 bases between them. This CDR3 is 11 amino acids long. In nucleotides, the CDR3 is TGTGCCAGTAGTGTCGGGACTGAAGCTTTCTTT. It specifies CASSVGTEAFF.

This clone came up a few times. The rearrangement links TRBV28 to TRBJ1-5; 8 nucleotides line up with TRBD1. J lost 2 bases, V lost 5 bases, and 2 bases had no gene match. Germline CDR1 and CDR2: MDHEN and SYDVKM. The CDR3 sequence is 14 residues long. CDR3 DNA: TGTGCCAGCAGTACAGGGGGAGGCAATCAGCCCCAGCATTTT. This encodes CASSTGGGNQPQHF.

V gene TRBV7-9 combines with J gene TRBJ1-1; D possibly corresponds to TRBD1 (5 bases). Trimming pared 0 bases from V and 5 bases from J, leaving 13 bases between. The CDR3 covers 15 residues. Looked up from germline, CDR1 is SEHNR and CDR2 is FQNEAQ (reference sequence). CDR3 in DNA: TGTGCCAGCAGCTTAGCGCGGGGGGGACCTACTGAAGCTTTCTTT. This codes for CASSLARGGPTEAFF. Combining the CDR3 with reference TRBV7-9 and TRBJ1-1 gives the whole variable domain DTGVSQNPRHKITKRGQNVTFRCDPISEHNRLYWYRQTLGQGPEFLTYFQNEAQLEKSRLLSDRFSAERPKGSFSTLEIQRTEQGDSAMYLCASSLARGGPTEAFFGQGTRLTVV.

V usage is TRBV18 and J usage is TRBJ2-3; 7 bases are a match to TRBD2. CDR1 is KGHSH and CDR2 is LQKENI in the germline V gene. The CDR3 consists of 15 residues. Trimming cost V 3 bases and J 2 bases; bases outside gene matches: 5. CDR3 DNA: TGTGCCAGCTCACCTTTGGCGGGAGTCACAGATACGCAGTATTTT. This codes for CASSPLAGVTDTQYF.

The V and J genes are TRBV29-1 and TRBJ1-2; no clear D. Germline V gives CDR1 SQVTM, CDR2 ANQGSEA. The CDR3 is made up of 12 amino acids. With 1 base removed from V and 2 bases from J, the gap between germline ends came to 5 bases. The CDR3 loop reads CSVEGQNYGYTF. The CDR3 region has the DNA TGCAGCGTTGAAGGACAAAACTATGGCTACACCTTC.

J is TRBJ2-7 and V is TRBV7-2; D is ambiguous. This CDR3 contains 11 residues. With 4 bases removed from V and 11 bases from J, the gap between germline ends came to 12 bases. The V gene's germline CDR1 is SGHTA and CDR2 FQGNSA. The CDR3 nucleotides read TGTGCCAGCAGCTGGTCCGTGACCAAGTACTTC. Amino acid sequence: CASSWSVTKYF.

For the CDR3, the DNA is TGTGCCAGCAGTGGCCAGGGGGCATCGACAGAGACCCAGTACTTC. This sequence encodes CASSGQGASTETQYF. The chain uses TRBV2 and TRBJ2-5; 8 bases are a match to TRBD1. The CDR3 has 15 residues. V dropped 4 bases and J dropped 4; count of bases not matched to a gene: 8. CDR1 and CDR2 from the germline V gene are SNHLY and FYNNEI.

This chain connects TRBV25-1 to TRBJ2-5; 12 bases are shared with TRBD1. In germline, CDR1 is MGHDK, CDR2 SYGVNS. V dropped 1 base and J dropped 3; count of bases not matched to a gene: 9. The CDR3 is made up of 18 amino acids. CDR3 sequence: CASSESPGQGAREETQYF. In nucleotides, the CDR3 is TGTGCCAGCAGTGAATCCCCGGGACAGGGGGCGCGGGAAGAGACCCAGTACTTC.

The CDR3 region has the DNA TGTGCCAGCAGTGATTGGACAGCCAAAAACATTCAGTACTTC. Protein product: CASSDWTAKNIQYF. V gene TRBV25-1 combines with J gene TRBJ2-4, with unresolved D. The CDR3 spans 14 residues. V lost 3 bases to trimming and J lost 0 bases, with 6 bases between them. Germline CDR1 and CDR2: MGHDK and SYGVNS.